Detailed here is one TCR beta chain. What it recognizes is unknown. The repertoire was sequenced with immunoSEQ multiplex PCR; TCRdb's copy has only in-frame clones and lacks some. The table includes some 86,000 clones, 80% to 95% detected once. This record belongs to a study of OX40 agonist ivuxolimab in advanced cancers. For the study at large: Ivuxolimab was delivered to patients intravenously every 2 weeks at doses spanning 0.01 to 10 mg/kg. Treatment received earlier with anti-PD-1, anti-PD-L1 or anti-CTLA-4 agents was allowed, and 40% had some. Partial responses were achieved by three patients, of whom one had hepatocellular carcinoma and two had cutaneous melanoma. Overall study results and limits: It was also the case that some nonresponders had low normalized T-cell clonal expansion.

The receptor was isolated from an adult with an advanced solid tumor such as melanoma, head and neck, liver or kidney cancer. The input for sequencing was CD4+ or CD8+ T cells sorted from blood, taken in a trial of the OX40 agonist ivuxolimab.

The CDR3 DNA reads as TGTGCCAGCAGGGCAGGGGGCTCAGTTCTAACACTGTTTTTT. It is translated as CASRAGGSVLTLFF. The chain joins TRBV6-6 to TRBJ1-4; 8 bases are a match to TRBD1. The V gene end was trimmed by 6 bases and the J gene end by 13 bases; junction bases not matched to a gene: 13. This CDR3 contains 14 residues. Germline values: CDR1 MNHNY, CDR2 SVGAGI (reference sequence).